Below, one TCR beta chain is given with its context. What it binds is not known. The same CDR3 arises from other DNA sequences in this sample as well. This record comes from a study of T cell responses to AZD1222 COVID-19 vaccine. TCRdb's copy holds only in-frame clones and misses some; the assay was immunoSEQ multiplex PCR. The sample carries some 180,000 clones, 88% recorded once. Study-level points and caveats: Along spike, vaccine-associated CD4 TCRs were found throughout, with dominance at 160-218 and 743-854. Baseline antibody screening turned up just a handful of seropositive AZD1222 recipients. Most donors were white British, females outnumbered males, and clonal diversity was possibly underestimated.

The source of this sequence is an adult in good health. The specimen was peripheral blood, collected on day 0 of AZD1222 vaccination.

Written as DNA, the CDR3 is TGTGCCAGCAGCCCTGATAGCAATCAGCCCCAGCATTTT. It translates to CASSPDSNQPQHF. The chain is built from TRBV28 and TRBJ1-5; D unresolved. Germline V gene sequence: CDR1 MDHEN, CDR2 SYDVKM. The V and J ends lost 6 bases and 0 bases respectively, with 6 bases between them. The CDR3 extends over 13 amino acids.